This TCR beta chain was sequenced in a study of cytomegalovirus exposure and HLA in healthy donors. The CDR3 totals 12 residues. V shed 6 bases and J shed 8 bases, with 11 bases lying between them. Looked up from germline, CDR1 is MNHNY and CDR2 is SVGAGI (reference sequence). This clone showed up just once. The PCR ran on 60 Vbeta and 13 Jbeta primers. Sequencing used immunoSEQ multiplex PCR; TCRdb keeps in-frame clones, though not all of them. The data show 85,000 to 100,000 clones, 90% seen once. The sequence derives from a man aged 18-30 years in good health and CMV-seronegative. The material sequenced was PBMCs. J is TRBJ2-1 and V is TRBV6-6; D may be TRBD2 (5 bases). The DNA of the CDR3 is TGTGCCAGCAGCCCCCTAGCCGATGAGCAGTTCTTC. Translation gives CASSPLADEQFF.